This T cell receptor beta chain was captured by sequencing in a study of blood T cell repertoires in COVID-19. Data came from immunoSEQ multiplex PCR; TCRdb stores just in-frame clones and leaves some out. The sample contains roughly 60,000 clones, more than 65% of which appear only once. Sequenced input: peripheral blood. This clonotype originated in a human donor in a cohort sampled during active COVID-19.

The CDR3 sequence: CASSQESTGVYEKLFF. For the CDR3, the DNA is TGTGCCAGCAGCCAAGAGTCCACAGGCGTATATGAAAAACTGTTTTTT. The rearrangement links TRBV3-1 (or the pseudogene TRBV3-2) to TRBJ1-4, with TRBD1 as a possible D gene (5 bases). Between the trimmed V and J ends, which lost 0 bases and 6 bases, there was a span of 14 bases. Germline V gives CDR1 LGHDT, CDR2 YNNKEL (reference sequence). The CDR3 covers 16 residues.